A single sample is the source of the 28 T cell receptor beta chains below, sequenced in a study of Graves' ophthalmopathy and Graves' hyperthyroidism. Investigators amplified TCR beta CDR3 regions from RNA transcripts. First-round RT-PCR relied on HTBI primers, and a second-round multiplex PCR came next. TCRdb recomputed calls from the multiplex PCR reads with MiXCR, one row per CDR3 protein. The sample shows about 400,000 distinct CDR3 sequences, about a sixth of them seen only once. Input material: peripheral blood. These receptors all stem from a young woman with Graves' ophthalmopathy.

This clonotype was counted ten times or more. The chain uses TRBV12-3 or TRBV12-4 and TRBJ1-2, with unresolved D. This CDR3 comprises 16 residues. The V end was cut by 2 bases, the J end by 0 bases, with 13 bases between. CDR3 in DNA: TGTGCCAGCAGTTTAAAACTCGGCGGCTCTAACTATGGCTACACCTTC. This translates into CASSLKLGGSNYGYTF.

This clonotype occurred many times. The chain couples TRBV2 to TRBJ2-2, with D unresolved. This CDR3 comprises 14 residues. CDR1 SNHLY and CDR2 FYNNEI come from the germline V gene. Trimming cost V 6 bases and J 0 bases, with 8 bases left between them. CDR3 in amino acids: CASRGSANTGELFF. In DNA, the CDR3 is TGTGCCAGCAGGGGTTCCGCGAACACCGGGGAGCTGTTTTTT.

As DNA, the CDR3 is TGTGCCAGCAGTTACTCCCCTGGAGTCAGCTACTTCCCCCATGGCTACACCTTC. It codes for CASSYSPGVSYFPHGYTF. The rearrangement joins TRBV6-2 or TRBV6-3 to TRBJ1-2; D is uncertain. Per the germline V gene, CDR1 is MNHEY and CDR2 is SVGEGT. The V gene lost 0 bases and the J gene lost 6 bases, with 23 bases spanning the gap. CDR3 length: 18 amino acids.

The CDR3, as DNA: TGCGCCAGCAGGGTTAGCACCGGGGAGCTGTTTTTT. Its protein product is CASRVSTGELFF. V usage is TRBV5-1 and J usage is TRBJ2-2, with no clear D. The V end lost 5 bases, the J end lost 4 bases, and 6 bases lay between the germline ends. The CDR3 contains 12 residues. Germline V gene lookup returns CDR1 SGHRS and CDR2 YFSETQ.

The chain joins TRBV7-8 to TRBJ1-2; D is unresolved. Per the germline V gene, CDR1 is SGHVS and CDR2 is FQNEAQ. CDR3 length: 15 residues. V dropped 6 bases and J dropped 8 bases, with 22 bases sitting between them. CDR3 bases: TGTGCCAGCAGTTCTGACGTCCGGCCGCCTTTCGGCTACACCTTC. Its translation: CASSSDVRPPFGYTF.

This clonotype was observed many times. This chain links TRBV28 with TRBJ2-2; weak D call: TRBD2 (7 bases). V was clipped by 10 bases and J by 3 bases, with 18 bases between them. Germline V gives CDR1 MDHEN, CDR2 SYDVKM. This CDR3 contains 15 residues. The CDR3 loop reads CATQGGGRDTGELFF. In DNA, the CDR3 is TGTGCCACGCAAGGGGGGGGTCGAGACACCGGGGAGCTGTTTTTT.

The genes are TRBV7-9 and TRBJ2-7; no definite D call. Trimming left V 1 base short and J 3 bases short, with 10 bases between. Germline V gene lookup returns CDR1 SEHNR and CDR2 FQNEAQ (reference sequence). The CDR3 extends over 14 amino acids. The CDR3 sequence: CASSLESRVYEQYF. In DNA form, the CDR3 reads TGTGCCAGCAGCTTAGAAAGCAGAGTCTACGAGCAGTACTTC.

This clonotype was seen a few times. The chain combines TRBV25-1 with TRBJ1-1, with D perhaps matching TRBD1 (5 bases). Between the trimmed V and J ends, which lost 6 bases and 7 bases, there was a span of 12 bases. Germline V gene sequence: CDR1 MGHDK, CDR2 SYGVNS. The CDR3 length is 12 residues. The CDR3 protein is CASRLRDFEAFF. DNA for the CDR3: TGTGCCAGCAGGCTCCGGGACTTTGAAGCTTTCTTT.

The gene calls are TRBV5-5 and TRBJ2-7, with D unclear. Trimming took 4 bases from V and 4 from J, leaving 12 bases between them. The CDR3 has 13 amino acids. Germline lookup yields CDR1 SGHKS and CDR2 YYEKEE (reference sequence). The CDR3 sequence is CASSRPIAYEQYF. The CDR3 coding sequence is TGTGCCAGCAGCCGCCCCATCGCGTACGAGCAGTACTTC.

This sequence joins TRBV6-1 and TRBJ2-7; TRBD1 is a possible D gene (6 bases). The CDR3 is made up of 15 amino acids. Germline CDR1 is MNHNS and CDR2 is SASEGT. Trimming shortened V by 6 bases and J by 6 bases, and 21 bases separated the two germline ends. The chain's CDR3 is CASSVRGSLPREQYF. CDR3 nucleotides: TGTGCCAGCAGCGTCAGGGGTAGTCTCCCGCGCGAGCAGTACTTC.

Many counts were recorded for this clonotype. The CDR3 DNA reads as TGTGCCACCAAGAGGGGAATTAGCACTGAAGCTTTCTTT. This translates into CATKRGISTEAFF. V and J are TRBV6-2 or TRBV6-3 and TRBJ1-1, with D perhaps TRBD1 (5 bases). There are 13 residues in the CDR3. Trimming took 10 bases from V and 4 from J, leaving 16 bases between them. In germline, CDR1 is MNHEY, CDR2 SVGEGT.

This clonotype was seen many times. CDR3 nucleotide sequence: TGTGCCACCAGTGATTTCAGGACGCGGGGTCCAGTCGGCGGGGAGCTGTTTTTT. Protein product: CATSDFRTRGPVGGELFF. This rearrangement joins TRBV24-1 to TRBJ2-2, with D perhaps TRBD2 (6 bases). This CDR3 is 18 amino acids long. Trimming shortened V by 1 base and J by 7 bases, and 21 bases separated the two germline ends. Germline CDR1 reads KGHDR; CDR2 reads SFDVKD.

This clonotype was picked up many times. One junction end disagrees with the germline gene, perhaps due to a read error. V usage is TRBV7-2 and J usage is TRBJ2-7; TRBD2 is a possible D gene (7 bases). The length of the CDR3 is 14 residues. Germline V lookup: CDR1 SGHTA, CDR2 FQGNSA. The CDR3 loop reads CASSALGGGEDQVF. CDR3 nucleotide sequence: TGTGCCAGCAGCGCCCTAGGGGGGGGTGAGGACCAGGTGTTC.

This clonotype was seen many times. This chain uses TRBV4-1 with TRBJ1-2; D gene uncertain. The CDR3 consists of 16 residues. Trimming cost V 0 bases and J 0 bases, with 11 bases left between them. The germline gives CDR1 MGHRA, CDR2 YSYEKL. Here the CDR3 reads CASSQDAAAANYGYTF. The CDR3 region has the DNA TGCGCCAGCAGCCAAGACGCGGCGGCCGCTAACTATGGCTACACCTTC.

This clonotype was seen ten or more times. V gene TRBV27 combines with J gene TRBJ2-5, with D hard to call. In germline, CDR1 is MNHEY, CDR2 SMNVEV (reference sequence). V shed 4 bases and J shed 2 bases, with 11 bases lying between them. The CDR3 runs 14 residues. CDR3: CASSSVLGQETQYF. Here the CDR3 DNA reads TGTGCCAGCAGTTCTGTTCTAGGACAAGAGACCCAGTACTTC.

At least ten counts were recorded for this clonotype. This chain uses TRBV7-2 with TRBJ1-5; D is unclear. CDR1 and CDR2 (germline): SGHTA, FQGNSA. The V end lost 6 bases, the J end lost 4 bases, and 7 bases lay between the germline ends. The CDR3 length is 12 residues. The CDR3 spells CASSPQNQPQHF. DNA of the CDR3: TGTGCCAGCAGTCCGCAAAATCAGCCCCAGCATTTT.

The sample holds many counts of this clonotype. V usage is TRBV24-1 and J usage is TRBJ2-2; D may match TRBD1 or TRBD2 (7 bases each). This CDR3 contains 17 residues. V was pared by 6 bases and J by 2 bases, with 18 bases between. CDR1 is KGHDR, CDR2 SFDVKD, per germline. The CDR3 sequence: CATSRGLTSANTGELFF. DNA for the CDR3: TGTGCCACCAGTAGGGGGCTAACTAGCGCTAACACCGGGGAGCTGTTTTTT.

This clonotype was picked up many times. V usage is TRBV6-5 and J usage is TRBJ1-1; D perhaps matches TRBD1 (5 bases). Germline V gene lookup returns CDR1 MNHEY and CDR2 SVGAGI. The V end was cut by 7 bases, the J end by 6 bases, with 21 bases between. The CDR3 totals 15 residues. The CDR3, as DNA: TGTGCCAGCATTTGGGCCACGCCAGGGCCCCCTGAAGCTTTCTTT. As protein: CASIWATPGPPEAFF.

This clonotype was counted once. The CDR3 protein is CASSLDGMGETQYF. The CDR3 DNA sequence: TGTGCCAGCAGCTTAGATGGGATGGGGGAGACCCAGTACTTC. V gene TRBV11-2 combines with J gene TRBJ2-5; D gene unclear. Trimming left V 0 bases short and J 5 bases short, with 10 bases between. Per the germline V gene, CDR1 is SGHAT and CDR2 is FQNNGV. This CDR3 contains 14 residues. Full variable domain (remainder filled in from reference TRBV11-2 and TRBJ2-5): EAGVAQSPRYKIIEKRQSVAFWCNPISGHATLYWYQQILGQGPKLLIQFQNNGVVDDSQLPKDRFSAERLKGVDSTLKIQPAKLEDSAVYLCASSLDGMGETQYFGPGTRLLVL.

This chain connects TRBV28 to TRBJ1-2; the match to TRBD1 covers 8 bases. V lost 1 base and J lost 4; bases outside the gene matches: 11. Per germline, CDR1 MDHEN and CDR2 SYDVKM. The CDR3 length is 17 residues. This CDR3 reads CASSLSLGQGSGYGYTF. The CDR3 coding sequence is TGTGCCAGCAGTTTATCCCTCGGACAGGGCAGCGGCTATGGCTACACCTTC.

The sample holds many counts of this clonotype. V gene TRBV6-2 or TRBV6-3 combines with J gene TRBJ1-1; D remains unclear. The CDR3 covers 16 residues. V dropped 6 bases and J dropped 1 base, with 18 bases sitting between them. Germline values: CDR1 MNHEY, CDR2 SVGEGT. For the CDR3, the DNA is TGTGCCAGCAGGGACCCCCGTGGAGGGAGGAACACTGAAGCTTTCTTT. Its protein is CASRDPRGGRNTEAFF.

The chain employs TRBV11-2 and TRBJ2-5, with D perhaps matching TRBD2 (6 bases). The CDR3 consists of 15 residues. The ends were cut back, 2 bases at V and 5 bases at J, with 15 bases in the middle. CDR1 is SGHAT, CDR2 FQNNGV, per germline. CDR3 sequence reads: CASSLSEEGGETQYF. DNA for the CDR3: TGTGCCAGCAGCTTAAGTGAGGAGGGCGGGGAGACCCAGTACTTC.

This clonotype was detected many times. The rearrangement joins TRBV4-3 to TRBJ1-2; D gene uncertain. The CDR3 runs to 14 residues. Germline CDR1 LGHNA, CDR2 YSLEER. V lost 0 bases to trimming and J lost 3 bases, with 8 bases between them. In nucleotides, the CDR3 is TGCGCCAGCAGCCAAGATACCAGTTACTATGGCTACACCTTC. It encodes CASSQDTSYYGYTF.

This clonotype has at least ten counts. The gene calls are TRBV10-1 and TRBJ2-2; maybe TRBD2 (6 bases). Germline lookup yields CDR1 WNHNN and CDR2 SYGVQD (reference sequence). There are 15 residues in the CDR3. With 2 bases removed from V and 4 bases from J, the gap between germline ends came to 11 bases. CDR3 nucleotide sequence: TGCGCCAGCAGTGAGGCGGGGCCGGGCACCGGGGAGCTGTTTTTT. This translates into CASSEAGPGTGELFF.

This clonotype was observed many times. V gene TRBV7-6 combines with J gene TRBJ2-7, with 8 bases matching TRBD2. J lost 6 bases, V lost 1 base, and 5 bases had no gene match. Per the germline V gene, CDR1 is SGHVS and CDR2 is FNYEAQ. The CDR3 has 14 amino acids. The CDR3 DNA sequence: TGTGCCAGCAGCTTAGGCGGGAGGAGGGCCGAGCAGTACTTC. It encodes CASSLGGRRAEQYF.

The table lists this clonotype with many counts. A much larger clone lies one base from this, so it may be a read error. The J gene is TRBJ2-7, the V gene TRBV20-1; 7 positions match TRBD1. The junction had 2 bases not matched to a gene; V was cut back by 3 bases and J by 3 bases. CDR1 is DFQATT and CDR2 is SNEGSKA in the germline V gene (reference sequence). This CDR3 has 12 residues. DNA of the CDR3: TGCAGTGCTAGGAGACAGGGCTACGAGCAGTACTTC. Its protein product is CSARRQGYEQYF.

The sample holds many counts of this clonotype. The V gene is TRBV7-2, the J gene TRBJ1-1; perhaps TRBD1 as D (5 bases). The germline V gene encodes CDR1 SGHTA and CDR2 FQGNSA. The V end was cut by 5 bases, the J end by 0 bases, with 10 bases between. CDR3 length equals 14 residues. In DNA form, the CDR3 reads TGTGCCAGCAGCCGACAGAGGTTGAACACTGAAGCTTTCTTT. It encodes CASSRQRLNTEAFF.

In this sample, this clonotype turned up many times. The chain is built from TRBV12-3 or TRBV12-4 and TRBJ1-2; D is unresolved. CDR3 length: 15 amino acids. Trimming stripped 3 bases from V and 6 bases from J, with 17 bases between. CDR3 DNA: TGTGCCAGCAGTTTCCGGGGAGACGCGGCTGATGGCTACACCTTC. Translating gives CASSFRGDAADGYTF.